This is a list of T cell receptor beta chains from one sample in a study of Ad26.COV2.S vaccination and SARS-CoV-2 variants. TCRdb's table, derived via immunoSEQ multiplex PCR, lists solely in-frame clones and lacks some. The sample includes some 240,000 clones, around 85% seen only once; the top ten take nearly 3%. The sequencing here drew on peripheral blood, taken in a trial of Ad26.COV2.S vaccine versus placebo. These receptors were obtained from a person aged 18-60 years who received the Ad26.COV2.S COVID-19 vaccine or a placebo. Both conserved end residues are part of each CDR3. The order of the fields is D gene, V gene, J gene, CDR3 DNA, CDR3 protein. D genes are given only for firm matches.

D gene: -
V gene: TRBV9
J gene: TRBJ2-3
CDR3 DNA: TGTGCCAGCAACACGATGGGGGGACCTAGCACAGATACGCAGTATTTT
CDR3 protein: CASNTMGGPSTDTQYF

D gene: -
V gene: TRBV14
J gene: TRBJ1-2
CDR3 DNA: TGTGCCAGCAGCCAGTTGAAGGGGCCGGCCCCCTATGGCTACACCTTC
CDR3 protein: CASSQLKGPAPYGYTF

D gene: -
V gene: TRBV11-2
J gene: TRBJ1-2
CDR3 DNA: TGTGCCAGCAGCTTACAGGGTGATGGCTACACCTTC
CDR3 protein: CASSLQGDGYTF

D gene: -
V gene: TRBV18
J gene: TRBJ2-1
CDR3 DNA: TGTGCCAGCTCACCACTAGCCCGGTACCCAGAGCAGTTCTTC
CDR3 protein: CASSPLARYPEQFF

D gene: -
V gene: TRBV7-8
J gene: TRBJ2-3
CDR3 DNA: TGTGCCAGCAGCTTGCGGGGTACCACAGATACGCAGTATTTT
CDR3 protein: CASSLRGTTDTQYF

D gene: TRBD1
V gene: TRBV24-1
J gene: TRBJ1-4
CDR3 DNA: TGTGCCAAACCGGGACAGGGGACAGAAAAACTGTTTTTT
CDR3 protein: CAKPGQGTEKLFF

D gene: -
V gene: TRBV29-1
J gene: TRBJ1-1
CDR3 DNA: TGCAGCGTTTACATGAACACTGAAGCTTTCTTT
CDR3 protein: CSVYMNTEAFF

D gene: -
V gene: TRBV7-9
J gene: TRBJ1-1
CDR3 DNA: TGTGCCAGCAGCTTTGCTGGGGGGGCGAAATATGAAGCTTTCTTT
CDR3 protein: CASSFAGGAKYEAFF

D gene: -
V gene: TRBV2
J gene: TRBJ1-4
CDR3 DNA: TGTGCCAGCAGTTCCGTCGGTGCAACTAATGAAAAACTGTTTTTT
CDR3 protein: CASSSVGATNEKLFF

D gene: -
V gene: TRBV27
J gene: TRBJ1-2
CDR3 DNA: TGTGCCAGCAGTCCGCAGAATGCCTATGGCTACACCTTC
CDR3 protein: CASSPQNAYGYTF

D gene: TRBD1
V gene: TRBV6-5
J gene: TRBJ2-1
CDR3 DNA: TGTGCCACCTCGGACAGGGTTGAGCAGTTCTTC
CDR3 protein: CATSDRVEQFF

D gene: -
V gene: TRBV5-1
J gene: TRBJ2-3
CDR3 DNA: TGCGCCAGCAGGGAGGGTGGCACAGATACGCAGTATTTT
CDR3 protein: CASREGGTDTQYF

D gene: TRBD2
V gene: TRBV6-6
J gene: TRBJ2-7
CDR3 DNA: TGTGCCAGCAGACCGACTAGCGAGTTATACGAGCAGTACTTC
CDR3 protein: CASRPTSELYEQYF

D gene: -
V gene: TRBV10-3
J gene: TRBJ1-5
CDR3 DNA: TGTGCCATCAGTGAGTCGGGTACACCCAGGGGGCCCCAGCATTTT
CDR3 protein: CAISESGTPRGPQHF

D gene: -
V gene: TRBV5-4
J gene: TRBJ1-3
CDR3 DNA: TGTGCCAGCAGCTCTGGGGGGTCCGGAAACACCATATATTTT
CDR3 protein: CASSSGGSGNTIYF

D gene: TRBD1
V gene: TRBV5-8
J gene: TRBJ1-3
CDR3 DNA: TGTGCCAGCATCCTGGGACAGCCTGGAAACACCATATATTTT
CDR3 protein: CASILGQPGNTIYF

D gene: TRBD1
V gene: TRBV10-3
J gene: TRBJ2-7
CDR3 DNA: TGTGCCATCGGGGTTCCCGGGACAGCAACCTACGAGCAGTACTTC
CDR3 protein: CAIGVPGTATYEQYF

D gene: -
V gene: TRBV4-3
J gene: TRBJ2-1
CDR3 DNA: TGCGCCAGCAGCCAACTGGGAGATTGGAATGAGCAGTTCTTC
CDR3 protein: CASSQLGDWNEQFF

D gene: -
V gene: TRBV10-3
J gene: TRBJ1-1
CDR3 DNA: TGTGCCTCGAGGCTGGGTGGTGTAGCTTTCTTT
CDR3 protein: CASRLGGVAFF

D gene: TRBD1
V gene: TRBV5-4
J gene: TRBJ1-1
CDR3 DNA: TGTGCCAGCAGCGGAAGATTGACAGGGAAGAACACTGAAGCTTTCTTT
CDR3 protein: CASSGRLTGKNTEAFF

D gene: -
V gene: TRBV4-3
J gene: TRBJ2-5
CDR3 DNA: TGCGCCAGCAGCCAAGATCGCACAGCTCAAGAGACCCAGTACTTC
CDR3 protein: CASSQDRTAQETQYF

D gene: TRBD1
V gene: TRBV18
J gene: TRBJ1-1
CDR3 DNA: TGTGCCAGCTCACCACCGACAGGGCAGGAAGCTTTCTTT
CDR3 protein: CASSPPTGQEAFF